A single sample is the source of the 23 T cell receptor beta chains below, sequenced in a study of cytomegalovirus exposure and HLA in healthy donors. Researchers ran the PCR with 60 Vbeta and 13 Jbeta primers. The table came from immunoSEQ multiplex PCR; TCRdb's copy has only in-frame clones and leaves some out. The sample holds some 110,000 clones, 70% seen once. Material: PBMCs. These receptors were obtained from a man younger than 45 in good health and CMV-seropositive.

This chain connects TRBV27 to TRBJ1-1, with D unresolved. Germline CDR1 MNHEY, CDR2 SMNVEV (reference sequence). Trimming removed 7 bases from V and 4 bases from J, with 19 bases in between. This CDR3 is 15 amino acids long. CDR3 protein: CASTLTLGGSTEAFF. The DNA of the CDR3 is TGTGCCAGCACCTTAACTCTGGGAGGGAGCACTGAAGCTTTCTTT.

V gene TRBV5-1 combines with J gene TRBJ2-1; 8 bases agree with TRBD2. Looked up from germline, CDR1 is SGHRS and CDR2 is YFSETQ. CDR3 size: 15 residues. The J segment lost 7 bases and the V segment lost 0 bases, leaving 6 bases of the junction unmatched. In DNA form, the CDR3 reads TGCGCCAGCAGCTTGGTGGCTAGCGGGCGGAATGAGCAGTTCTTC. Translating it yields CASSLVASGRNEQFF.

J is TRBJ1-2 and V is TRBV5-4; D might be TRBD1 (5 bases). Trimming pared 0 bases from V and 4 bases from J, leaving 16 bases between. This CDR3 spans 16 amino acids. Germline V gene lookup returns CDR1 SGHNT and CDR2 YYREEE (reference sequence). The CDR3 DNA reads TGTGCCAGCAGCTTGGGCCAGGGCGAAGGGCTCTATGGCTACACCTTC. This codes for CASSLGQGEGLYGYTF. Based on the CDR3 plus reference TRBV5-4 and TRBJ1-2, the full variable domain is ETGVTQSPTHLIKTRGQQVTLRCSSQSGHNTVSWYQQALGQGPQFIFQYYREEENGRGNFPPRFSGLQFPNYSSELNVNALELDDSALYLCASSLGQGEGLYGYTFGSGTRLTVV.

This chain joins TRBV21-1 and TRBJ2-5; the table names TRBD2, a call not compared with the DNA. TRBV21-1 is given as a pseudogene. The CDR3 has 16 residues. CDR3 residues: CASSRTSGSQQETQYF. Written as DNA, the CDR3 is TGTGCCAGCAGCCGGACTAGCGGGAGTCAGCAAGAGACCCAGTACTTC.

V and J are TRBV11-1 and TRBJ1-6; 7 bases align to TRBD1. V gave up 1 base and J gave up 6 bases; unmatched junction bases: 3. The germline CDR1 and CDR2 sequences are SGHAT and FQDESV (reference sequence). The CDR3 runs 15 residues. The CDR3 region is CASSLERGRNSPLHF. Written as DNA, the CDR3 is TGTGCCAGCAGCTTAGAGAGGGGGCGTAATTCACCCCTCCACTTT.

The chain links TRBV5-8 to TRBJ1-2; D may be TRBD1 (5 bases). Trimming took 1 base from V and 1 from J, leaving 14 bases between them. The CDR3 has 16 amino acids. Germline CDR1 reads SGHTS; CDR2 reads YDEGEE. CDR3 in DNA: TGTGCCAGCAGCTTGTGGGGACGGGGGGATAACTATGGCTACACCTTC. Translating gives CASSLWGRGDNYGYTF.

This clone has just a few counts. This chain links TRBV19 with TRBJ1-6, with a tentative D call TRBD1 (6 bases). The CDR3 spans 17 residues. CDR1 and CDR2 from the germline V gene are LNHDA and SQIVND (reference sequence). Trimming cost V 0 bases and J 10 bases, with 19 bases left between them. The CDR3 loop reads CASSIDPFTGRRSPLHF. CDR3 DNA sequence: TGTGCCAGTAGTATAGATCCATTCACAGGGAGACGATCACCCCTCCACTTT.

This chain uses TRBV11-3 with TRBJ2-2; TRBD2 aligns across 12 bases. In germline, CDR1 is SGHNT, CDR2 YENEEA. This CDR3 comprises 15 residues. The trim removed 6 bases at V and 8 bases at J, leaving 7 bases unmatched. The CDR3: CASSLRLAGVGELFF. The CDR3 region has the DNA TGTGCCAGCAGTTTAAGACTAGCGGGAGTGGGGGAGCTGTTTTTT.

J is TRBJ2-2 and V is TRBV19; 9 bases line up with TRBD1. This CDR3 has 15 amino acids. The V and J ends lost 11 bases and 5 bases, in that order; junction bases with no gene match: 12. CDR1 is LNHDA and CDR2 is SQIVND in the germline V gene (reference sequence). The CDR3 DNA reads TGTGCCGCAGGGGGACAGGGATTTGGAACCGGGGAGCTGTTTTTT. It yields the protein CAAGGQGFGTGELFF.

J is TRBJ2-3 and V is TRBV10-3; TRBD2 aligns across 12 bases. Germline values: CDR1 ENHRY, CDR2 SYGVKD. With V trimmed by 4 bases and J by 0 bases, 14 bases remained unmatched. The CDR3 has 20 amino acids. CDR3 amino acids: CAISVISLGTSGSSTDTQYF. In DNA, the CDR3 is TGTGCCATCAGTGTTATTTCGTTGGGGACTAGCGGGTCTAGCACAGATACGCAGTATTTT.

The J gene is TRBJ2-3, the V gene TRBV11-2; perhaps TRBD2 as D (6 bases). CDR1 and CDR2 (germline): SGHAT, FQNNGV. This CDR3 has 16 amino acids. V lost 5 bases and J lost 4, with 19 bases in between. CDR3 protein: CASSHGGGREADTQYF. The CDR3, as DNA: TGTGCCAGCAGCCATGGGGGAGGAAGGGAAGCAGATACGCAGTATTTT. Using reference TRBV11-2 and TRBJ2-3 for the parts outside the CDR3, the full variable domain is EAGVAQSPRYKIIEKRQSVAFWCNPISGHATLYWYQQILGQGPKLLIQFQNNGVVDDSQLPKDRFSAERLKGVDSTLKIQPAKLEDSAVYLCASSHGGGREADTQYFGPGTRLTVL.

This sequence joins TRBV7-9 and TRBJ2-1; 7 nucleotides align to TRBD1. Germline CDR1 and CDR2: SEHNR and FQNEAQ (reference sequence). Unmatched junction bases numbered 12, after V lost 5 bases and J lost 2 bases. The CDR3 contains 17 residues. CDR3 DNA: TGTGCCAGCAGCGCGATGACAGGGTCTAACCCCTACAATGAGCAGTTCTTC. Its translation is CASSAMTGSNPYNEQFF.

CDR3 nucleotides: TGTGCCAGCAGCTTATGGTTAGGGGCCCAAGAGACCCAGTACTTC. Translating it yields CASSLWLGAQETQYF. J is TRBJ2-5 and V is TRBV7-6; TRBD1 might be the D (5 bases). The CDR3 spans 15 residues. V was trimmed by 2 bases and J by 1 base, leaving 11 bases between them. CDR1 is SGHVS, CDR2 FNYEAQ, per germline. The full variable domain, its missing parts supplied by reference TRBV7-6 and TRBJ2-5, is GAGVSQSPRYKVTKRGQDVALRCDPISGHVSLYWYRQALGQGPEFLTYFNYEAQQDKSGLPNDRFSAERPEGSISTLTIQRTEQRDSAMYRCASSLWLGAQETQYFGPGTRLLVL.

This chain connects TRBV28 to TRBJ2-6; D perhaps matches TRBD2 (5 bases). V was cut by 7 bases and J by 0 bases, with 10 bases left in between. The CDR3 runs to 15 residues. Per germline, CDR1 MDHEN and CDR2 SYDVKM. The CDR3 sequence is CASTGGLSGANVLTF. The DNA for the CDR3 is TGTGCCAGCACCGGAGGCCTCTCTGGGGCCAACGTCCTGACTTTC.

The J gene is TRBJ2-5, the V gene TRBV18; D not resolved. This CDR3 comprises 12 residues. Germline assignment: CDR1 KGHSH and CDR2 LQKENI. Deletions cut 3 bases from V and 2 bases from J, with 4 bases between. The DNA of the CDR3 is TGTGCCAGCTCACCCCTACAAGAGACCCAGTACTTC. Translating it yields CASSPLQETQYF. The whole variable domain, filled in from reference TRBV18 and TRBJ2-5, reads NAGVMQNPRHLVRRRGQEARLRCSPMKGHSHVYWYRQLPEEGLKFMVYLQKENIIDESGMPKERFSAEFPKEGPSILRIQQVVRGDSAAYFCASSPLQETQYFGPGTRLLVL.

The chain joins TRBV6-1 to TRBJ1-2; D uncertain. This CDR3 is built from 14 residues. The germline gives CDR1 MNHNS, CDR2 SASEGT. V lost 1 base and J 4 bases, leaving 10 bases between the germline ends. CDR3 in amino acids: CASSEGIRGYGYTF. Here the CDR3 DNA reads TGTGCCAGCAGTGAAGGAATTCGGGGCTATGGCTACACCTTC.

This clone was seen a few times. V gene TRBV10-3 combines with J gene TRBJ1-3; TRBD1 might be the D (6 bases). The CDR3 contains 16 residues. Trimming took off 4 bases at V and 0 bases at J, with 13 bases between the two ends. CDR1 and CDR2 (germline): ENHRY, SYGVKD. The CDR3 coding sequence is TGTGCCATCAGTGGGGGGCGAGCAATCTCTGGAAACACCATATATTTT. Its translation is CAISGGRAISGNTIYF.

The chain combines TRBV5-6 with TRBJ2-1, with D possibly matching TRBD1 (6 bases). Germline V gene sequence: CDR1 SGHDT, CDR2 YYEEEE. Trimming removed 0 bases at V and 4 bases at J, with 8 bases between. This CDR3 comprises 14 residues. CDR3 in amino acids: CASSLGQAYNEQFF. CDR3 nucleotides: TGTGCCAGCAGCTTGGGACAGGCATACAATGAGCAGTTCTTC.

The chain joins TRBV28 to TRBJ1-5, with 9 bases that match TRBD1. Per germline, CDR1 MDHEN and CDR2 SYDVKM. The ends lost 10 bases at V and 4 bases at J; junction bases unmatched: 14. This CDR3 spans 16 amino acids. CDR3 DNA sequence: TGTGCCACCGACTCCACAGGGGGCAAAAGGAATCAGCCCCAGCATTTT. Translating gives CATDSTGGKRNQPQHF.

The chain has TRBV4-2 and TRBJ2-7, with unresolved D. Germline V gives CDR1 LGHNA, CDR2 YNFKEQ. This CDR3 is built from 17 residues. Trimming removed 0 bases at V and 1 base at J, with 16 bases between. CDR3 DNA sequence: TGTGCCAGCAGCCAAGAGGTGGATAGCTCCTTTTCCTACGAGCAGTACTTC. This gives the protein CASSQEVDSSFSYEQYF.

The V call is TRBV5-5, the J call TRBJ1-6; D is ambiguous. V was shortened by 4 bases and J by 10 bases, with 9 bases between the two germline ends. Germline V gene sequence: CDR1 SGHKS, CDR2 YYEKEE (reference sequence). CDR3 length: 12 residues. CDR3 sequence reads: CASSPDTSPLHF. CDR3 in DNA: TGTGCCAGCAGCCCAGATACCTCACCCCTCCACTTT.

This chain links TRBV6-5 with TRBJ1-6; no reliable D call. The CDR3 contains 14 residues. CDR1 and CDR2 (germline): MNHEY, SVGAGI. V lost 5 bases, J lost 5 bases, and 10 bases lay in between. The DNA of the CDR3 is TGTGCCAGCAGTCCGACCGGAGATAATTCACCCCTCCACTTT. Its protein product is CASSPTGDNSPLHF.

The genes are TRBV9 and TRBJ1-3; D possibly corresponds to TRBD1 (5 bases). V was pared by 3 bases and J by 2 bases, with 9 bases between. Looked up from germline, CDR1 is SGDLS and CDR2 is YYNGEE. This CDR3 comprises 14 residues. The CDR3 here is CASSDRQTGNTIYF. The CDR3 DNA reads as TGTGCCAGCAGCGACCGACAGACTGGAAACACCATATATTTT.